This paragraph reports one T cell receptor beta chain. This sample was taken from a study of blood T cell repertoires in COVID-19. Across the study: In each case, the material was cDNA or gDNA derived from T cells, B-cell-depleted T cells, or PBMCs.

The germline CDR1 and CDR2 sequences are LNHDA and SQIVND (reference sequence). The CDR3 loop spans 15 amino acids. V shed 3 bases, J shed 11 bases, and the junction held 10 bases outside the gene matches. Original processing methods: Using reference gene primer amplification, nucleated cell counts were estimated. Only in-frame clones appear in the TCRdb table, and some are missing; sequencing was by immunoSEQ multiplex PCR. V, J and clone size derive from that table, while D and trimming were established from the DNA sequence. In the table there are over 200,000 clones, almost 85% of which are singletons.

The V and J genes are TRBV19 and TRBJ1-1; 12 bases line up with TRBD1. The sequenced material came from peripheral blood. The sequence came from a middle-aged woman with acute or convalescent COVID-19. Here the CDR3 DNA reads TGTGCCAGTAGTATTGAGGGGGGACAGGGGGCATGGGCTTTCTTT. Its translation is CASSIEGGQGAWAFF.